A single sample gave rise to the 25 T cell receptor beta chains below, sequenced in a study of cytomegalovirus exposure and HLA in healthy donors. Primers: 60 Vbeta forward and 13 Jbeta reverse. Assay: immunoSEQ multiplex PCR; the TCRdb copy retains only in-frame clones and omits some. Altogether about 190,000 clones are present, 70% to 75% being singletons, with the ten largest covering more than 4%. What was sequenced was PBMCs. Receptors originate from a man aged 30 to 45 in good health and CMV-seropositive.

The chain uses TRBV7-6 and TRBJ2-7; 9 bases line up with TRBD2. In germline, CDR1 is SGHVS, CDR2 FNYEAQ. V lost 1 base and J lost 3; bases outside the gene matches: 13. The CDR3 spans 18 residues. CDR3 in DNA: TGTGCCAGCAGCTTAGTGAGTGCTAGCGGGACGCTGGGCTACGAGCAGTACTTC. It encodes CASSLVSASGTLGYEQYF.

The V call is TRBV10-3, the J call TRBJ1-1; a weak D match, TRBD1 (6 bases). Germline lookup yields CDR1 ENHRY and CDR2 SYGVKD. The CDR3 covers 20 residues. V gave up 4 bases and J gave up 4 bases, with 31 bases separating them. This CDR3 reads CAISVGGHHRISALGTEAFF. CDR3 nucleotide sequence: TGTGCCATCAGTGTTGGGGGACACCACAGGATATCTGCTTTGGGCACTGAAGCTTTCTTT.

This chain links TRBV6-4 with TRBJ1-1, with 8 bases that match TRBD1. V dropped 0 bases and J dropped 5; count of bases not matched to a gene: 8. This CDR3 comprises 16 residues. Germline CDR1 MRHNA, CDR2 SNTAGT. This CDR3 is CASSDSGAGGVTEAFF. The CDR3 bases are TGTGCCAGCAGTGACTCAGGGGCAGGGGGCGTGACTGAAGCTTTCTTT.

The chain carries TRBV6-4 and TRBJ1-2; 11 bases are shared with TRBD1. Germline assignment: CDR1 MRHNA and CDR2 SNTAGT. There are 14 residues in the CDR3. The ends lost 10 bases at V and 7 bases at J; junction bases unmatched: 11. The CDR3: CATPRDRGVSGYTF. For the CDR3, the DNA is TGTGCCACCCCAAGGGACAGGGGGGTGAGTGGCTACACCTTC.

This chain links TRBV5-1 with TRBJ2-1; D unresolved. Germline CDR1 SGHRS, CDR2 YFSETQ. CDR3 length: 16 residues. The germline V and J ends were trimmed by 4 bases and 0 bases, with 14 bases remaining between them. In DNA form, the CDR3 reads TGCGCCAGCAGCCCGACACCCATTAGCTCCTACAATGAGCAGTTCTTC. Amino acid sequence: CASSPTPISSYNEQFF.

This chain uses TRBV5-4 with TRBJ2-5; 7 bases fit TRBD2. Germline-derived CDR1 and CDR2 are SGHNT and YYREEE (reference sequence). V was pared by 0 bases and J by 3 bases, with 5 bases of the junction left unmatched. CDR3 length equals 15 residues. The CDR3 nucleotides are TGTGCCAGCAGCTTGGAGGCTAGCGGTGAAGAGACCCAGTACTTC. It codes for CASSLEASGEETQYF.

J is TRBJ1-2 and V is TRBV19, with 7 bases fitting TRBD1. Germline V lookup: CDR1 LNHDA, CDR2 SQIVND (reference sequence). The CDR3 has 12 amino acids. Losses at the gene ends were 11 bases for V and 5 bases for J; bases not matched to a gene: 8. CDR3 protein: CACSGQNYGYTF. CDR3 nucleotides: TGTGCCTGCTCGGGACAGAATTATGGCTACACCTTC.

This clone was counted a few times. The CDR3 DNA is TGTGCCTGGAGTGGACTTTCCAGCACAGATACGCAGTATTTT. Translation: CAWSGLSSTDTQYF. The rearrangement links TRBV30 to TRBJ2-3; no reliable D call. CDR3 size: 14 residues. The ends were cut back, 1 base at V and 0 bases at J, with 8 bases in the middle. Germline-derived CDR1 and CDR2 are GTSNPN and SVGIG (reference sequence).

J is TRBJ2-3 and V is TRBV9; 9 bases map to TRBD2. From germline, CDR1 is SGDLS and CDR2 YYNGEE. With V trimmed by 0 bases and J by 4 bases, 6 bases remained unmatched. This CDR3 spans 16 amino acids. The CDR3 region has the DNA TGTGCCAGCAGCGTAGCGGGGCGGGGGGGCCCAGATACGCAGTATTTT. This gives the protein CASSVAGRGGPDTQYF.

The rearrangement uses TRBV29-1 and TRBJ2-7; no clear D. CDR1 SQVTM and CDR2 ANQGSEA come from the germline V gene. The CDR3 is 12 residues long. V lost 8 bases and J lost 1, with 12 bases in between. CDR3: CSSDPGSYEQYF. The DNA for the CDR3 is TGCAGCAGCGACCCTGGATCCTACGAGCAGTACTTC.

The rearrangement uses TRBV6-6 and TRBJ2-2; D unresolved. CDR3 size: 14 residues. Germline V gene sequence: CDR1 MNHNY, CDR2 SVGAGI (reference sequence). The ends were cut back, 3 bases at V and 2 bases at J, with 7 bases in the middle. The CDR3 is CASSYDSNTGELFF. The CDR3 DNA is TGTGCCAGCAGTTATGACTCAAACACCGGGGAGCTGTTTTTT.

The V and J genes are TRBV6-6 and TRBJ2-7; tentatively, D is TRBD2 (6 bases). The CDR3 consists of 15 residues. Germline values: CDR1 MNHNY, CDR2 SVGAGI (reference sequence). The germline V and J ends were trimmed by 0 bases and 0 bases, with 9 bases remaining between them. The CDR3 protein is CASSYSGSSSYEQYF. The CDR3 DNA is TGTGCCAGCAGTTACTCCGGGAGCTCCTCCTACGAGCAGTACTTC.

The chain carries TRBV30 and TRBJ2-3, with a tentative D call TRBD1 (6 bases). The CDR3 runs to 15 residues. The ends were cut back, 1 base at V and 0 bases at J, with 11 bases in the middle. The germline V gene encodes CDR1 GTSNPN and CDR2 SVGIG (reference sequence). CDR3 sequence (DNA): TGTGCCTGGAGTGGGGACATTACTAGCACAGATACGCAGTATTTT. Its protein product is CAWSGDITSTDTQYF.

The V call is TRBV25-1, the J call TRBJ2-7; TRBD1 agrees at 9 bases. The V and J ends lost 4 bases and 0 bases, in that order; junction bases with no gene match: 7. This CDR3 region has 16 residues. Germline-derived CDR1 and CDR2 are MGHDK and SYGVNS. The CDR3 DNA is TGTGCCAGCAGTGGTACCGGGACAGGGCTCTCCTACGAGCAGTACTTC. It specifies CASSGTGTGLSYEQYF.

The chain uses TRBV7-5 and TRBJ1-5. TRBV7-5 is listed as a pseudogene. This CDR3 is 16 amino acids long. The CDR3 DNA is TGTGCCAGAAGTATGACGACGGGGGTAGGCAATCAGCCCCAGCATTTT. As protein: CARSMTTGVGNQPQHF.

The chain recombines TRBV5-1 with TRBJ2-5, with 7 bases fitting TRBD2. In germline, CDR1 is SGHRS, CDR2 YFSETQ. V dropped 4 bases and J dropped 1; count of bases not matched to a gene: 4. This CDR3 is 14 amino acids long. The CDR3 loop reads CASSPSSGQETQYF. In nucleotides, the CDR3 is TGCGCCAGCAGCCCCTCTAGCGGCCAAGAGACCCAGTACTTC. The whole variable domain, remainder taken from reference TRBV5-1 and TRBJ2-5, is KAGVTQTPRYLIKTRGQQVTLSCSPISGHRSVSWYQQTPGQGLQFLFEYFSETQRNKGNFPGRFSGRQFSNSRSEMNVSTLELGDSALYLCASSPSSGQETQYFGPGTRLLVL.

The chain has TRBV19 and TRBJ2-5; 7 bases align to TRBD1. Germline V CDR1 and CDR2: LNHDA, SQIVND (reference sequence). This CDR3 region has 13 residues. Trimming cost V 6 bases and J 6 bases; bases outside gene matches: 7. CDR3 in DNA: TGTGCCAGTAGCATCGACAGGGACAAGACCCAGTACTTC. It encodes CASSIDRDKTQYF.

This chain connects TRBV10-3 to TRBJ1-2; D gene unclear. The V and J ends lost 8 bases and 8 bases respectively, with 21 bases between them. Looked up from germline, CDR1 is ENHRY and CDR2 is SYGVKD. The CDR3 extends over 14 amino acids. The CDR3 DNA reads as TGTGCCATCGGTGTGGGCTTCGGGGATGGGGGCTACACCTTC. This gives the protein CAIGVGFGDGGYTF.

This chain uses TRBV5-4 with TRBJ2-7, with D possibly being TRBD1 (5 bases). The CDR3 runs to 15 residues. V dropped 1 base and J dropped 1 base, with 12 bases sitting between them. The germline V gene encodes CDR1 SGHNT and CDR2 YYREEE (reference sequence). For the CDR3, the DNA is TGTGCCAGCAGCTTGATGGGGCCTATTTCCTACGAGCAGTACTTC. Its translation: CASSLMGPISYEQYF.

The chain combines TRBV18 with TRBJ1-1, with TRBD1 identical over 7 bases. Germline trimming cut 5 bases from V and 1 base from J; bases unmatched to any gene: 4. This CDR3 region has 14 residues. CDR1 is KGHSH and CDR2 is LQKENI in the germline V gene. CDR3 amino acids: CASSRDSPNTEAFF. CDR3 nucleotide sequence: TGTGCCAGCTCAAGGGACAGTCCGAACACTGAAGCTTTCTTT.

This clone has just one count. The chain has TRBV7-2 and TRBJ1-2; 9 bases align to TRBD1. The CDR3 covers 15 residues. Germline V gene lookup returns CDR1 SGHTA and CDR2 FQGNSA. Trimming at V came to 6 bases and at J to 2 bases, leaving 7 bases not matched to a gene. CDR3 sequence: CASRRDRGGNYGYTF. DNA for the CDR3: TGTGCCAGCAGACGCGACAGGGGGGGGAACTATGGCTACACCTTC.

This clone was detected only a few times. The CDR3 DNA follows: TGTGCCAGCAGTGCCCGACAGGGCGACGGAGCCAAAAACATTCAGTACTTC. Translating it yields CASSARQGDGAKNIQYF. The chain recombines TRBV28 with TRBJ2-4, with 7 bases identical to TRBD1. Germline V gives CDR1 MDHEN, CDR2 SYDVKM. The CDR3 covers 17 residues. V shed 5 bases and J 0 bases; nucleotides not matched to a gene: 10.

V usage is TRBV9 and J usage is TRBJ2-7; 9 positions agree with TRBD2. The CDR3 is 15 residues long. Unmatched junction bases numbered 7, after V lost 4 bases and J lost 2 bases. Germline CDR1 SGDLS, CDR2 YYNGEE. Here the CDR3 reads CASSPGAGGTYEQYF. DNA for the CDR3: TGTGCCAGCAGCCCGGGAGCGGGGGGCACCTACGAGCAGTACTTC.

The genes are TRBV30 and TRBJ1-4, with a weak D call TRBD1 (5 bases). Germline lookup yields CDR1 GTSNPN and CDR2 SVGIG (reference sequence). Trimming shortened V by 0 bases and J by 7 bases, and 9 bases separated the two germline ends. The CDR3 extends over 13 amino acids. CDR3 coding DNA: TGTGCCTGGAGTGTTGGGGGGATTGAAAAACTGTTTTTT. This sequence encodes CAWSVGGIEKLFF.

CDR3 bases: TGTGCCAGCAGCTTCTGGAGTGGGACTGGAATCGGCTACACCTTC. Residues: CASSFWSGTGIGYTF. The chain uses TRBV13 and TRBJ1-2, with a possible D match to TRBD1 (5 bases). V was cut by 3 bases and J by 8 bases, with 19 bases left in between. The V gene's germline CDR1 is PRHDT and CDR2 FYEKMQ (reference sequence). The CDR3 is made up of 15 amino acids.